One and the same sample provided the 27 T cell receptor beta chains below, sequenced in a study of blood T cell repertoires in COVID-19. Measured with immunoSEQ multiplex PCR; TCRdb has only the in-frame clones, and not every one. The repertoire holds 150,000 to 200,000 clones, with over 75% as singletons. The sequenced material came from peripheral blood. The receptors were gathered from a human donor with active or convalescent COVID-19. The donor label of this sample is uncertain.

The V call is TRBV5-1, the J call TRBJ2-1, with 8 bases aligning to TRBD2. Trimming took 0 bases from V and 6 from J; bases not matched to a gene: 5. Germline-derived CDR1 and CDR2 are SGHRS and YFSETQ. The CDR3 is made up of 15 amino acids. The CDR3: CASSLAGGPGNEQFF. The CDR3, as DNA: TGCGCCAGCAGCTTGGCGGGAGGGCCTGGCAATGAGCAGTTCTTC.

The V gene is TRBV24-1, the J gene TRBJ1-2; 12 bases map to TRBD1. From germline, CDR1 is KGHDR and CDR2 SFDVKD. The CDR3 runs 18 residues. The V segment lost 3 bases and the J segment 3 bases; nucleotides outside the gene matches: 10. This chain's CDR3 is CATSDHRDRGQEDYGYTF. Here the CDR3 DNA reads TGTGCCACCAGTGATCACCGGGACAGGGGGCAAGAAGACTATGGCTACACCTTC.

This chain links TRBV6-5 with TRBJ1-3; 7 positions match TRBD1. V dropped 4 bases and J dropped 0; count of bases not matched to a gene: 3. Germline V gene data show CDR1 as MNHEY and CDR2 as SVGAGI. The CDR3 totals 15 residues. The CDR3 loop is CASSFEGASGNTIYF. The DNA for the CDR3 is TGTGCCAGCAGTTTTGAGGGGGCCTCTGGAAACACCATATATTTT.

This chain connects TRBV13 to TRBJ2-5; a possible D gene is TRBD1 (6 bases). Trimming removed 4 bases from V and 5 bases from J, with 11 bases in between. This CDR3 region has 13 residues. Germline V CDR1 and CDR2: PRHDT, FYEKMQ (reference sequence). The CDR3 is CASSSGQWETQYF. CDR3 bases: TGTGCCAGCAGCTCCGGACAGTGGGAGACCCAGTACTTC.

The CDR3 nucleotides are TGTGCCAGCAGTAACAGACCCCATGGCTACACCTTC. Its translation is CASSNRPHGYTF. The chain uses TRBV28 and TRBJ1-2; D not certain. Germline V gene data show CDR1 as MDHEN and CDR2 as SYDVKM. V was clipped by 5 bases and J by 6 bases, with 10 bases between them. The CDR3 covers 12 residues.

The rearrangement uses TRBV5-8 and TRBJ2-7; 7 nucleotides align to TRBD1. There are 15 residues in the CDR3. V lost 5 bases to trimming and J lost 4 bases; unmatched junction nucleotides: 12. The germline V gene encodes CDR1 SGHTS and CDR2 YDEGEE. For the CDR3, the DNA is TGTGCCAGCAGTTTACCCGGGACAGACTTATACGAGCAGTACTTC. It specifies CASSLPGTDLYEQYF.

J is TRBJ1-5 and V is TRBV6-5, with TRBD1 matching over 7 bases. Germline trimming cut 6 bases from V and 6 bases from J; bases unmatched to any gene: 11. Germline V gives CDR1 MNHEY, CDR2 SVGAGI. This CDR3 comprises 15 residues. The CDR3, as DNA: TGTGCCAGCAGGGACCTCAGGGGGGAAAGTCAGCCCCAGCATTTT. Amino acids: CASRDLRGESQPQHF.

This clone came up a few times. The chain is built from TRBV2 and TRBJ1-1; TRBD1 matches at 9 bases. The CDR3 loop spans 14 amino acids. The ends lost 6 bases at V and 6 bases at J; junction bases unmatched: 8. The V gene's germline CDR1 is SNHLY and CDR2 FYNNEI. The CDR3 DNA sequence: TGTGCCAGCAGAACCGGGACAGGGAGGTCTGAAGCTTTCTTT. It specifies CASRTGTGRSEAFF.

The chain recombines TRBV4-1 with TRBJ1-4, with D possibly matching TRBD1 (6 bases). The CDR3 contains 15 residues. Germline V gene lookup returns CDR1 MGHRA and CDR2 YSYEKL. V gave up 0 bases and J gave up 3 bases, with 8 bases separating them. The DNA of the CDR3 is TGCGCCAGCAGCCAAGATGAGGGGGCTAATGAAAAACTGTTTTTT. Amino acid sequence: CASSQDEGANEKLFF.

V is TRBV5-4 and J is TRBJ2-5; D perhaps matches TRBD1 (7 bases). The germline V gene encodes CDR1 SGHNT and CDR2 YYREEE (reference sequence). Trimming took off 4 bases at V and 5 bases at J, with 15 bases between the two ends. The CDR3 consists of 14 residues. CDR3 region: CASSPGQAGETQYF. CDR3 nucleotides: TGTGCCAGCAGCCCAGGACAGGCGGGGGAGACCCAGTACTTC.

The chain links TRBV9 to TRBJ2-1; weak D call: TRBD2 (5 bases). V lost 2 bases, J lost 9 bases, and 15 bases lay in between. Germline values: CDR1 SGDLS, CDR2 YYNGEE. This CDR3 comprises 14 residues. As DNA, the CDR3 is TGTGCCAGCAGCGTGAGGGTCGCGAAGGCTGAGCAGTTCTTC. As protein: CASSVRVAKAEQFF.

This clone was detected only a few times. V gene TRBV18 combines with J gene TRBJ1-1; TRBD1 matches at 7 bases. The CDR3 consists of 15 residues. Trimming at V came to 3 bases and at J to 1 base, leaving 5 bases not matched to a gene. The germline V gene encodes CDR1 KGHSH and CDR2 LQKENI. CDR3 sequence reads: CASSPPNRGNTEAFF. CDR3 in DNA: TGTGCCAGCTCACCTCCCAACAGGGGGAACACTGAAGCTTTCTTT.

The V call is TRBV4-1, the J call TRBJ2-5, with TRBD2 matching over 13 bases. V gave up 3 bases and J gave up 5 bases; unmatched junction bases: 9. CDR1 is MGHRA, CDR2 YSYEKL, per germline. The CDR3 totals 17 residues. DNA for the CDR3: TGCGCCAGCAGCCAGGACACGGGACTAGCGGGGCAGGAGACCCAGTACTTC. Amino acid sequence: CASSQDTGLAGQETQYF.

Written as DNA, the CDR3 is TGTGCCAGCGGAAGGACAGGGGGCAATGAGCAGTTCTTC. Translation gives CASGRTGGNEQFF. This rearrangement joins TRBV5-4 to TRBJ2-1, with 10 bases aligning to TRBD1. Germline V gene sequence: CDR1 SGHNT, CDR2 YYREEE (reference sequence). The V gene end was trimmed by 7 bases and the J gene end by 6 bases; junction bases not matched to a gene: 4. The CDR3 extends over 13 amino acids.

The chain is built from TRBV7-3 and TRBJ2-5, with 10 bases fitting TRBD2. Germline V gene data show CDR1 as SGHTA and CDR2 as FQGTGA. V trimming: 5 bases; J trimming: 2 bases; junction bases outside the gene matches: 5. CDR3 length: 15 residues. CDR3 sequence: CASSKTSGPQETQYF. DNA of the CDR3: TGTGCCAGCAGCAAGACTAGCGGGCCACAAGAGACCCAGTACTTC. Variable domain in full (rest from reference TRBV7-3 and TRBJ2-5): GAGVSQTPSNKVTEKGKYVELRCDPISGHTALYWYRQSLGQGPEFLIYFQGTGAADDSGLPNDRFFAVRPEGSVSTLKIQRTERGDSAVYLCASSKTSGPQETQYFGPGTRLLVL.

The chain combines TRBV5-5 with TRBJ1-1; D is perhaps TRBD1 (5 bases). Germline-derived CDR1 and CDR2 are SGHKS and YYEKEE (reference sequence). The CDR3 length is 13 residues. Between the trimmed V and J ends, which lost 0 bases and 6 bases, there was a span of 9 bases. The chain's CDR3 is CASSLEWGAEAFF. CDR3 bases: TGTGCCAGCAGCTTGGAATGGGGGGCTGAAGCTTTCTTT.

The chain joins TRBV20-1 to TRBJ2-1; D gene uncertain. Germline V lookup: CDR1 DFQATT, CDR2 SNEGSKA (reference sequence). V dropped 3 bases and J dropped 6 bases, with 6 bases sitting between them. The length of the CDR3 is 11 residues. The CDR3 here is CSASPGNEQFF. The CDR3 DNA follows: TGCAGTGCTAGTCCCGGCAATGAGCAGTTCTTC.

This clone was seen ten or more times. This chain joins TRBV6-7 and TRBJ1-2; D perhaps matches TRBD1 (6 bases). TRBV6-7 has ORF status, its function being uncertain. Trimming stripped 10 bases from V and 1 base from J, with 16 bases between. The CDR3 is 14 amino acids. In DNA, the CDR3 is TGTGCCAACCCTACAGGGCGGCTTAACTATGGCTACACCTTC. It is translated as CANPTGRLNYGYTF.

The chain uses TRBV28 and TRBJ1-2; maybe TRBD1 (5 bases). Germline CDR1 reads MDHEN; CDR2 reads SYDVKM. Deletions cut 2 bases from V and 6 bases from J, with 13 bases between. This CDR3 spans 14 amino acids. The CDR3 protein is CASSLVAWGDGYTF. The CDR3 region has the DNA TGTGCCAGCAGTTTAGTGGCCTGGGGGGATGGCTACACCTTC.

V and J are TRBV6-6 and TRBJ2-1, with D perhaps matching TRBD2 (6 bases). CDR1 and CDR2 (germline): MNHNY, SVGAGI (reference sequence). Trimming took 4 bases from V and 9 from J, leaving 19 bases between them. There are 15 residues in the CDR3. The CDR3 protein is CASSSPQRARGEQFF. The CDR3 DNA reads TGTGCCAGCAGTTCGCCTCAGCGGGCGCGCGGTGAGCAGTTCTTC.

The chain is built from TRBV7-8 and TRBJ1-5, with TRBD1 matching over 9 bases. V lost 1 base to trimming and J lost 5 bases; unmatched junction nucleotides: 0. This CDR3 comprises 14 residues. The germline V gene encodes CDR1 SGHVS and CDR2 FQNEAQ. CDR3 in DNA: TGTGCCAGCAGCTTAGGGACAGGGGATCAGCCCCAGCATTTT. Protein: CASSLGTGDQPQHF.

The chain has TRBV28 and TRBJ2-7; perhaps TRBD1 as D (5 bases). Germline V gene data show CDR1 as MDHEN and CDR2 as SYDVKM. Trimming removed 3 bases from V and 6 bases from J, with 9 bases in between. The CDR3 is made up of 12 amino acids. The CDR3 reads CASSFPQVEQYF. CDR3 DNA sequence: TGTGCCAGCAGTTTCCCACAGGTCGAGCAGTACTTC.

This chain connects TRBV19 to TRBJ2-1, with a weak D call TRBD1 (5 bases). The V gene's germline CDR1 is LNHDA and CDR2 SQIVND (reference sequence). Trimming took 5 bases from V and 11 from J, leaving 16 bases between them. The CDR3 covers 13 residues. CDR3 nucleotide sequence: TGTGCCAGTAGTGGGGCAGGGTTCGGTCAGCAGTTCTTC. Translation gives CASSGAGFGQQFF.

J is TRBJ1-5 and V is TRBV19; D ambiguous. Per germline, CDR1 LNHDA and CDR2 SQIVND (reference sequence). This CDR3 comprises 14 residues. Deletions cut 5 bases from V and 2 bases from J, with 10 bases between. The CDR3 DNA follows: TGTGCCAGTAGTCCTCAGGTGGGCAATCAGCCCCAGCATTTT. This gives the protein CASSPQVGNQPQHF.

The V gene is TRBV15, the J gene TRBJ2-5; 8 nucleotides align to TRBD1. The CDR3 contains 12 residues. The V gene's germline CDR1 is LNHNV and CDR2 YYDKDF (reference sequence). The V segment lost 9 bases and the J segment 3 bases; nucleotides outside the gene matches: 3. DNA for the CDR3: TGTGCCACTAACAGGGGGGAAGAGACCCAGTACTTC. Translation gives CATNRGEETQYF. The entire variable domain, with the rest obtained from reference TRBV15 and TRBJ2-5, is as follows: DAMVIQNPRYQVTQFGKPVTLSCSQTLNHNVMYWYQQKSSQAPKLLFHYYDKDFNNEADTPDNFQSRRPNTSFCFLDIRSPGLGDTAMYLCATNRGEETQYFGPGTRLLVL.

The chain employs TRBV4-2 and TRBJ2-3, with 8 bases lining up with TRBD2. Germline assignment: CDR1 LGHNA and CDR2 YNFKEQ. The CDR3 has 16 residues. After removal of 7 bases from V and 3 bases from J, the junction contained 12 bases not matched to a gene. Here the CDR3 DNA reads TGTGCCAGCACACTTTCGGGGGGGGGCCAAACAGATACGCAGTATTTT. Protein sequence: CASTLSGGGQTDTQYF.

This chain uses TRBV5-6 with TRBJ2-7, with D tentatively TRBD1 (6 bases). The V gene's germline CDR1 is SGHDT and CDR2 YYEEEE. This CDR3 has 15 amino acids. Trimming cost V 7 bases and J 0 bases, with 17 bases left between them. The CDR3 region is CASVRKGGASYEQYF. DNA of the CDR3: TGTGCCAGCGTACGAAAAGGGGGAGCCTCCTACGAGCAGTACTTC.